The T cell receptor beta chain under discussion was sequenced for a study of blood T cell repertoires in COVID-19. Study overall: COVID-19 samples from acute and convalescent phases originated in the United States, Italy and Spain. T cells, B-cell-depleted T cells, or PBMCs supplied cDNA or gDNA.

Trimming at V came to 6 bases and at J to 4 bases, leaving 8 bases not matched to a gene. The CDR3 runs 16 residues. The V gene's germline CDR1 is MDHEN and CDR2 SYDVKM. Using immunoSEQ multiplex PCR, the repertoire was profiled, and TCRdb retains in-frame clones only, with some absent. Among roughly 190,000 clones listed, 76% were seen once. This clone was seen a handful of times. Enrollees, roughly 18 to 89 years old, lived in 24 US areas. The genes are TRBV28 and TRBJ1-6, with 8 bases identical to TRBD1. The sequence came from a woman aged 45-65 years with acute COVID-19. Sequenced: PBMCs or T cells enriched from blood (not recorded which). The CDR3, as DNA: TGTGCCAGCAGCCGCGGACAGGGAAGTTATAATTCACCCCTCCACTTT. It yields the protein CASSRGQGSYNSPLHF.